Each of the 10 T cell receptor beta chains below was sequenced from the same sample in a study of beta chain features in type 1 diabetes. Isolated RNA was reverse transcribed in full, so expressed TCRB transcripts were sequenced. Assay: immunoSEQ multiplex PCR; the TCRdb copy retains only in-frame clones and omits some. The sample lists about 620,000 clones; around 15% were seen once. Specimen: naive CD4+ T cells from blood. These receptors all come from a man in his late teens or twenties in good health.

The sample holds a few counts of this clone. The chain recombines TRBV7-2 with TRBJ2-3, with TRBD1 as a possible D gene (6 bases). CDR1 is SGHTA, CDR2 FQGNSA, per germline. Trimming pared 1 base from V and 1 base from J, leaving 9 bases between. The CDR3 covers 15 residues. The CDR3 bases are TGTGCCAGCAGCTTAGGGGGGCTAGGCACAGATACGCAGTATTTT. Its translation: CASSLGGLGTDTQYF.

The CDR3 DNA is TGCACCAGCAGCCAAGTCGCACTAGCGGGGAGCACAGATACGCAGTATTTT. Translation: CTSSQVALAGSTDTQYF. The chain uses TRBV1 and TRBJ2-3; the DNA was not used to check the table's D call, TRBD2. TRBV1 counts as a pseudogene. CDR3 size: 17 residues.

This clone has a single count. This chain connects TRBV2 to TRBJ2-1; TRBD2 aligns across 12 bases. V gave up 10 bases and J gave up 3 bases; unmatched junction bases: 4. The CDR3 runs to 14 residues. The germline V gene encodes CDR1 SNHLY and CDR2 FYNNEI. The chain's CDR3 is CATAGLAGYNEQFF. The CDR3 nucleotides are TGTGCCACCGCGGGACTAGCGGGCTACAATGAGCAGTTCTTC.

This clone was seen more than once but under ten times. The rearrangement links TRBV27 to TRBJ1-2; TRBD1 aligns across 7 bases. Looked up from germline, CDR1 is MNHEY and CDR2 is SMNVEV (reference sequence). V gave up 5 bases and J gave up 8 bases; unmatched junction bases: 11. The CDR3 loop spans 14 amino acids. The CDR3 is CASSPLEGAKGYTF. The CDR3 DNA follows: TGTGCCAGCAGTCCCCTAGAGGGGGCAAAAGGCTACACCTTC.

The table lists this clone with a few counts. This chain joins TRBV7-9 and TRBJ1-3; D perhaps matches TRBD1 (5 bases). The CDR3 is 17 amino acids. Trimming shortened V by 5 bases and J by 4 bases, and 21 bases separated the two germline ends. Germline CDR1 is SEHNR and CDR2 is FQNEAQ (reference sequence). The CDR3, as DNA: TGTGCCAGCAGCGTATGGGACGGAAAAAAAGCAGGAAACACCATATATTTT. As protein: CASSVWDGKKAGNTIYF.

In DNA, the CDR3 is TGTGCCAGCAGCTTTCGGAGGGTCGTGGGCACTGAAGCTTTCTTT. It is translated as CASSFRRVVGTEAFF. V is TRBV27 and J is TRBJ1-1, with unresolved D. V lost 6 bases and J lost 4, with 18 bases in between. The CDR3 sequence is 15 residues long. Per the germline V gene, CDR1 is MNHEY and CDR2 is SMNVEV (reference sequence).

Only a few counts were recorded for this clone. The chain is built from TRBV9 and TRBJ2-7; TRBD2 is a possible D gene (6 bases). The CDR3 is made up of 15 amino acids. V was cut by 4 bases and J by 0 bases, with 14 bases left in between. The germline gives CDR1 SGDLS, CDR2 YYNGEE. The CDR3 DNA sequence: TGTGCCAGCAGCCTGGGACTCAGGAGCTCCTACGAGCAGTACTTC. This encodes CASSLGLRSSYEQYF.

There are a few counts of this clone. This chain uses TRBV6-5 with TRBJ1-2; D is unresolved. The germline CDR1 and CDR2 sequences are MNHEY and SVGAGI. The ends were cut back, 5 bases at V and 4 bases at J, with 8 bases in the middle. The CDR3 covers 12 residues. The CDR3 region has the DNA TGTGCCAGCAGTCAAGGACCCTATGGCTACACCTTC. Protein product: CASSQGPYGYTF.

This clone was observed a few times. J is TRBJ1-5 and V is TRBV7-2, with D uncertain. The germline V and J ends were trimmed by 1 base and 6 bases, with 7 bases remaining between them. Looked up from germline, CDR1 is SGHTA and CDR2 is FQGNSA. This CDR3 is 13 amino acids long. The CDR3 sequence: CASSLVKGQPQHF. As DNA, the CDR3 is TGTGCCAGCAGCTTAGTGAAAGGTCAGCCCCAGCATTTT.

The rearrangement uses TRBV28 and TRBJ2-3; D not resolved. The CDR3 has 12 residues. V shed 5 bases and J shed 6 bases, with 9 bases lying between them. Germline V gene lookup returns CDR1 MDHEN and CDR2 SYDVKM. For the CDR3, the DNA is TGTGCCAGCAGTAGGTCGTTGGATACGCAGTATTTT. It encodes CASSRSLDTQYF.